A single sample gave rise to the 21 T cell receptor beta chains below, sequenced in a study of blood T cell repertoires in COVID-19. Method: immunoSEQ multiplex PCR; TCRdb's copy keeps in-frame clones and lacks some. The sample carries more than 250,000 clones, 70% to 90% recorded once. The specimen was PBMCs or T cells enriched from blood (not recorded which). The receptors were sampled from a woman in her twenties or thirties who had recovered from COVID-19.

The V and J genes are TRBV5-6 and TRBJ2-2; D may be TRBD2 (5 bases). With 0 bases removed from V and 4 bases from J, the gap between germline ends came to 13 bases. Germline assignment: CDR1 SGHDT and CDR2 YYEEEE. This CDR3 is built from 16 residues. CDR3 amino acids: CASSLGPPGSTGELFF. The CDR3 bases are TGTGCCAGCAGCTTGGGCCCCCCGGGGAGCACCGGGGAGCTGTTTTTT.

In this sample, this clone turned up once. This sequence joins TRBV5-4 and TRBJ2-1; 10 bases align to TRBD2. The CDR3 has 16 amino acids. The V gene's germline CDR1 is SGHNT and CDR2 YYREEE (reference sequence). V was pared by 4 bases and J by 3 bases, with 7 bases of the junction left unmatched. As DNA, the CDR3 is TGTGCCAGCAGCACCAGCCTAGCGGGGGACTACAATGAGCAGTTCTTC. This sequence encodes CASSTSLAGDYNEQFF.

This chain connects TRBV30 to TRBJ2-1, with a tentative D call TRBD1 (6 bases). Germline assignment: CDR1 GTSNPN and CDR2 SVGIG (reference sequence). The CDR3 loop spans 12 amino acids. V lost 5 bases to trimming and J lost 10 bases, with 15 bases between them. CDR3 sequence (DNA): TGTGCCTGGGCAACCAGGGGTGGCGAGCAGTTCTTC. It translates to CAWATRGGEQFF.

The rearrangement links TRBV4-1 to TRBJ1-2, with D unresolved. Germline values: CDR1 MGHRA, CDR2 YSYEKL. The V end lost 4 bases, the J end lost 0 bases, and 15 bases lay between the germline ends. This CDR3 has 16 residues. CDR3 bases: TGCGCCAGCAGCCCTGGGATGGCGGGATCTAACTATGGCTACACCTTC. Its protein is CASSPGMAGSNYGYTF.

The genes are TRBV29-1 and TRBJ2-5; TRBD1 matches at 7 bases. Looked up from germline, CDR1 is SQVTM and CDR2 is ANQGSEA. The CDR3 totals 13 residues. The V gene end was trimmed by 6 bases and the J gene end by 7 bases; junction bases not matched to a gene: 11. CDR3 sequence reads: CSVAGTVRGTQYF. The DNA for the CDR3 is TGCAGCGTAGCCGGGACAGTCCGGGGGACCCAGTACTTC.

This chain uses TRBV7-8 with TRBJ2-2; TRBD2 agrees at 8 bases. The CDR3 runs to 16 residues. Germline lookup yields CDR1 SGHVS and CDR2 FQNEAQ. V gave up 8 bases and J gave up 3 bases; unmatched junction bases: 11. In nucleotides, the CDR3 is TGTGCCAGCTTCCATGCGGGGGGCCCTTACACCGGGGAGCTGTTTTTT. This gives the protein CASFHAGGPYTGELFF.

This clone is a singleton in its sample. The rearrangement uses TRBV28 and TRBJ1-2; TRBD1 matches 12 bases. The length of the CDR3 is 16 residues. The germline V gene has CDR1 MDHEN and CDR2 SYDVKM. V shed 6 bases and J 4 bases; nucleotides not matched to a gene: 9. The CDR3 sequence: CASSPSPGQGAYGYTF. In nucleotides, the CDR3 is TGTGCCAGCAGCCCTAGTCCGGGACAGGGGGCCTATGGCTACACCTTC.

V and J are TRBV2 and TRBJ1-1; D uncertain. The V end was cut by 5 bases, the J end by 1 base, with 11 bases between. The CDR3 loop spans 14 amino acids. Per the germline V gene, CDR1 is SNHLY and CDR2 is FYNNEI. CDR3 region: CASSLDGSNTEAFF. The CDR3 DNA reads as TGTGCCAGCAGTCTCGACGGGTCGAACACTGAAGCTTTCTTT.

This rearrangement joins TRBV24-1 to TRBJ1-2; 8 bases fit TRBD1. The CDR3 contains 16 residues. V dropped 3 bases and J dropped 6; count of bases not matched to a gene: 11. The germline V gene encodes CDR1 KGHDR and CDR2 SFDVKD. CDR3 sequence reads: CATSDPQGQGVDGYTF. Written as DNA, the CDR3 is TGTGCCACCAGTGATCCCCAAGGACAGGGCGTTGATGGCTACACCTTC.

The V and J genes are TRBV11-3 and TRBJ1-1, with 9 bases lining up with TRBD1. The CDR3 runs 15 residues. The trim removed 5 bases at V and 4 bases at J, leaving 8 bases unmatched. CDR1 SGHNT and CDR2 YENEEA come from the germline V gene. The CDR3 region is CASSAGQGSATEAFF. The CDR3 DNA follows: TGTGCCAGCAGCGCAGGACAGGGGTCGGCCACTGAAGCTTTCTTT.

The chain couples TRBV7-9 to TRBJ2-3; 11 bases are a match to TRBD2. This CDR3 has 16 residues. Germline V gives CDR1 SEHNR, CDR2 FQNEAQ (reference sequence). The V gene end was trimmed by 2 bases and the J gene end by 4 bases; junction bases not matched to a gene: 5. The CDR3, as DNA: TGTGCCAGCAGCTTACCTACTAGCGGGGGCCCAGATACGCAGTATTTT. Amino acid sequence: CASSLPTSGGPDTQYF.

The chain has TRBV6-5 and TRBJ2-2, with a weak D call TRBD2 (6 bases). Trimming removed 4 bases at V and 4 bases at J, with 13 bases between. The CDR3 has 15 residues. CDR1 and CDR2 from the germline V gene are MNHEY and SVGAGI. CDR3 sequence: CASSWDFGATGELFF. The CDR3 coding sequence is TGTGCCAGCAGTTGGGACTTCGGGGCCACCGGGGAGCTGTTTTTT.

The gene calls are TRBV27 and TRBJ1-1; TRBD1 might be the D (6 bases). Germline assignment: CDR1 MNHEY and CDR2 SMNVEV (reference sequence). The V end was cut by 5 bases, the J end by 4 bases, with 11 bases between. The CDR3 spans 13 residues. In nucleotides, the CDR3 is TGTGCCAGCAGTCTACAGGGATCCACTGAAGCTTTCTTT. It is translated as CASSLQGSTEAFF.

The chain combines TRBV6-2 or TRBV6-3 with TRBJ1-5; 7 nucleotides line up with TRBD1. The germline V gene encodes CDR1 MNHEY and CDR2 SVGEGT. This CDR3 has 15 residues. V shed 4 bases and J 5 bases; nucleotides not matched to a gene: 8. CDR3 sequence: CASSFSGQVYQPQHF. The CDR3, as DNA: TGTGCCAGCAGTTTCTCTGGACAGGTTTATCAGCCCCAGCATTTT.

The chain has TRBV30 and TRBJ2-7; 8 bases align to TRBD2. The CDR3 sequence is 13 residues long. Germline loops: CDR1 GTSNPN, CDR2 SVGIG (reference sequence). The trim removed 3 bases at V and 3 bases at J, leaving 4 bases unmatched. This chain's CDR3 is CAWRAGGVYEQYF. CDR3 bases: TGTGCCTGGAGGGCCGGGGGGGTCTACGAGCAGTACTTC.

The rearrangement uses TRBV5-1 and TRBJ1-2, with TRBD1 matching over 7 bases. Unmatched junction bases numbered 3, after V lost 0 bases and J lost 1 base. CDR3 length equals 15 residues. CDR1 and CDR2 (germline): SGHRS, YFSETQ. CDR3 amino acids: CASSLAPGGNYGYTF. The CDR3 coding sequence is TGCGCCAGCAGCTTGGCTCCAGGGGGTAACTATGGCTACACCTTC.

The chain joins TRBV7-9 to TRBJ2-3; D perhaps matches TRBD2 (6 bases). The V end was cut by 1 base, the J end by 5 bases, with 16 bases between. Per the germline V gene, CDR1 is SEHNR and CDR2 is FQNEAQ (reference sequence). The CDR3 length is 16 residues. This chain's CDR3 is CASSLGAGRSEDTQYF. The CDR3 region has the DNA TGTGCCAGCAGCTTAGGGGCGGGGCGGTCCGAAGATACGCAGTATTTT.

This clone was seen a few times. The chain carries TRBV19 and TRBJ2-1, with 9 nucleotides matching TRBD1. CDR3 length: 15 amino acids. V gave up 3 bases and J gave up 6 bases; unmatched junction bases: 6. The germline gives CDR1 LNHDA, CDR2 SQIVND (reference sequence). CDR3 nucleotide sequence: TGTGCCAGTAGTATGGGGGACAGGGTAACCAATGAGCAGTTCTTC. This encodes CASSMGDRVTNEQFF. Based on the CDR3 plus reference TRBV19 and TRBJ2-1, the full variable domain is DGGITQSPKYLFRKEGQNVTLSCEQNLNHDAMYWYRQDPGQGLRLIYYSQIVNDFQKGDIAEGYSVSREKKESFPLTVTSAQKNPTAFYLCASSMGDRVTNEQFFGPGTRLTVL.

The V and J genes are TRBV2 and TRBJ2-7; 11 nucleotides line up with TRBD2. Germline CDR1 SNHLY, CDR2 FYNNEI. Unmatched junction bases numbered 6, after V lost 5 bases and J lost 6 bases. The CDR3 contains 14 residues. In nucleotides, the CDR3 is TGTGCCAGCAGTAAACTAGCGGGGGCGGGCGAGCAGTACTTC. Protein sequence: CASSKLAGAGEQYF.

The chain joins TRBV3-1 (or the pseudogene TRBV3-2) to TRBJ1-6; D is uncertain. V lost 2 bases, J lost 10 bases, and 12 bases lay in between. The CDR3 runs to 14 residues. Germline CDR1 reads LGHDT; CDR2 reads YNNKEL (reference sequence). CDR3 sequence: CASSQNQAISPLHF. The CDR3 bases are TGTGCCAGCAGCCAAAACCAGGCGATCTCACCCCTCCACTTT.

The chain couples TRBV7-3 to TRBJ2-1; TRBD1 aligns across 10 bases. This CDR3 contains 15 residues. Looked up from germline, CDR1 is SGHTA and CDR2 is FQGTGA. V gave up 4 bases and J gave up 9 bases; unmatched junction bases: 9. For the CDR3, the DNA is TGTGCCAGCAGCTCCCGGACAGGGGGTCAGTTTGAGCAGTTCTTC. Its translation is CASSSRTGGQFEQFF.